This TCR beta chain stems from a study of blood T cell repertoires in COVID-19. The wider study: Sites across the United States, Italy and Spain contributed samples from acute and convalescent COVID-19. From T cells, B-cell-depleted T cells, or PBMCs came the material, which was cDNA or gDNA.

Original handling: Reference gene primer amplification yielded estimated nucleated cell counts. Sequencing was performed with immunoSEQ multiplex PCR; in TCRdb, only in-frame clones are kept and a portion is missing. D and trimming come from the DNA, and the V and J calls and clone size come from that table. This table holds about 480,000 clones, approximately 87% found once. Per germline, CDR1 SGHTA and CDR2 FQGNSA. The CDR3 is made up of 15 amino acids. Trimming took off 3 bases at V and 3 bases at J, with 12 bases between the two ends. Assignment of participants to cohorts was predicated upon participant-reported clinical history.

The chain has TRBV7-2 and TRBJ2-1; a possible D gene is TRBD1 (5 bases). The sequenced sample was PBMCs or T cells enriched from blood (not recorded which). The TCR was taken from a woman in her forties who had recovered from COVID-19. This chain's CDR3 is CASSLVQGNYNEQFF. The CDR3 nucleotides are TGTGCCAGCAGCTTGGTGCAGGGTAACTACAATGAGCAGTTCTTC. Combining the CDR3 with reference TRBV7-2 and TRBJ2-1 gives the whole variable domain GAGVSQSPSNKVTEKGKDVELRCDPISGHTALYWYRQSLGQGLEFLIYFQGNSAPDKSGLPSDRFSAERTGGSVSTLTIQRTQQEDSAVYLCASSLVQGNYNEQFFGPGTRLTVL.